Following are 16 T cell receptor beta chains from one sample sequenced in a study of T cells in Graves' hyperthyroidism and ophthalmopathy. Researchers amplified the TCR beta CDR3 regions from RNA transcripts. The primer set for the first-round RT-PCR of the TCR CDR3 was HTBI. Each CDR3 protein gets one entry after TCRdb re-called the multiplex PCR reads with MiXCR. The sample holds about 200,000 distinct CDR3 sequences, about 17% seen once. Sequencing was done on a sample of blood. These receptors originate from a woman aged 45-65 years with Graves' hyperthyroidism.

V usage is TRBV6-2 or TRBV6-3 and J usage is TRBJ2-7; TRBD2 matches at 11 bases. The germline V gene encodes CDR1 MNHEY and CDR2 SVGEGT. The CDR3 covers 16 residues. The junction had 7 bases not matched to a gene; V was cut back by 6 bases and J by 0 bases. DNA of the CDR3: TGTGCCAGCAGGCGACTAGCGGGACAGGCCTCCTACGAGCAGTACTTC. Protein: CASRRLAGQASYEQYF.

This clonotype was seen only a few times. The V and J genes are TRBV24-1 and TRBJ1-2; D unresolved. Per germline, CDR1 KGHDR and CDR2 SFDVKD. Between the trimmed V and J ends, which lost 2 bases and 8 bases, there was a span of 5 bases. The CDR3 has 11 amino acids. This chain's CDR3 is CATSDWRGYTF. Written as DNA, the CDR3 is TGTGCCACCAGTGATTGGAGGGGCTACACCTTC.

The genes are TRBV20-1 and TRBJ2-3; 11 nucleotides agree with TRBD2. The CDR3 totals 17 residues. V was clipped by 6 bases and J by 0 bases; unmatched bases: 11. Germline V gene data show CDR1 as DFQATT and CDR2 as SNEGSKA (reference sequence). The CDR3, as DNA: TGCAGTGCGCAGCTAGCGGGAGGAGCTTCTAGCACAGATACGCAGTATTTT. This translates into CSAQLAGGASSTDTQYF.

The sample holds many counts of this clonotype. The chain has TRBV4-1 and TRBJ2-6; D is perhaps TRBD2 (5 bases). The CDR3 totals 15 residues. Trimming stripped 3 bases from V and 1 base from J, with 7 bases between. Looked up from germline, CDR1 is MGHRA and CDR2 is YSYEKL. In nucleotides, the CDR3 is TGCGCCAGCAGCCAGGAGGTATCTGGGGCCAACGTCCTGACTTTC. Protein: CASSQEVSGANVLTF.

This clonotype was recorded at least ten times. This chain joins TRBV5-1 and TRBJ1-1; tentatively, D is TRBD1 (5 bases). Trimming left V 3 bases short and J 1 base short, with 13 bases between. The CDR3 length is 15 residues. Germline V gives CDR1 SGHRS, CDR2 YFSETQ. Here the CDR3 DNA reads TGCGCCAGCAGCTCCGGGGCCGGGCCGAACACTGAAGCTTTCTTT. It specifies CASSSGAGPNTEAFF.

The table lists this clonotype with many counts. The chain employs TRBV28 and TRBJ1-2; D might be TRBD1 (5 bases). Trimming took 8 bases from V and 6 from J, leaving 13 bases between them. CDR3 length: 12 residues. CDR1 is MDHEN, CDR2 SYDVKM, per germline. The CDR3 loop reads CASHSRVNGYTF. The CDR3 bases are TGTGCCAGCCATTCCAGGGTTAATGGCTACACCTTC.

The chain is built from TRBV11-1 and TRBJ2-3; D gene ambiguous. The CDR3 loop spans 14 amino acids. Germline CDR1 is SGHAT and CDR2 is FQDESV (reference sequence). V was trimmed by 5 bases and J by 0 bases, leaving 9 bases between them. This CDR3 is CASSPRSSTDTQYF. Written as DNA, the CDR3 is TGTGCCAGCAGCCCGCGTTCTAGCACAGATACGCAGTATTTT.

The sample holds a few counts of this clonotype. The chain employs TRBV25-1 and TRBJ2-5; 9 nucleotides match TRBD2. From germline, CDR1 is MGHDK and CDR2 SYGVNS. There are 15 residues in the CDR3. V trimming: 3 bases; J trimming: 5 bases; junction bases outside the gene matches: 7. CDR3 in amino acids: CASSEFSGSSETQYF. CDR3 in DNA: TGTGCCAGCAGTGAGTTTAGCGGGAGTTCGGAGACCCAGTACTTC.

This clonotype came up many times. The rearrangement uses TRBV6-1 and TRBJ1-1; 7 bases are shared with TRBD1. The CDR3 is made up of 15 amino acids. The V gene end was trimmed by 5 bases and the J gene end by 2 bases; junction bases not matched to a gene: 8. Germline V gene sequence: CDR1 MNHNS, CDR2 SASEGT. The CDR3 loop reads CASSKRQGSNTEAFF. CDR3 DNA: TGTGCCAGCAGTAAACGACAGGGTTCCAACACTGAAGCTTTCTTT.

This clonotype was picked up many times. This chain uses TRBV19 with TRBJ1-2; D might be TRBD1 (5 bases). The CDR3 contains 13 residues. The V gene lost 5 bases and the J gene lost 4 bases, with 11 bases spanning the gap. Per the germline V gene, CDR1 is LNHDA and CDR2 is SQIVND (reference sequence). The DNA for the CDR3 is TGTGCCAGTAGTGCCGACAGACTCTATGGCTACACCTTC. Protein: CASSADRLYGYTF.

In its sample, this clonotype was seen many times. The gene calls are TRBV20-1 and TRBJ1-1; D is unresolved. The CDR3 covers 10 residues. Germline V CDR1 and CDR2: DFQATT, SNEGSKA (reference sequence). V was cut by 6 bases and J by 2 bases, with 4 bases left in between. CDR3 coding DNA: TGCAGTGCCCATAACACTGAAGCTTTCTTT. Its translation: CSAHNTEAFF.

At least ten counts were recorded for this clonotype. This rearrangement joins TRBV10-3 to TRBJ1-6, with D perhaps TRBD1 (6 bases). The germline CDR1 and CDR2 sequences are ENHRY and SYGVKD. The V end lost 4 bases, the J end lost 10 bases, and 11 bases lay between the germline ends. This CDR3 spans 13 amino acids. CDR3: CAISGTERSPLHF. CDR3 sequence (DNA): TGTGCCATCAGTGGGACAGAGCGATCACCCCTCCACTTT.

This clonotype occurred a few times. One end of the junction does not line up with germline, which may come from a read error. The chain combines TRBV5-4 with TRBJ2-1; 10 bases are shared with TRBD2. CDR3 size: 15 residues. Germline V gene sequence: CDR1 SGHNT, CDR2 YYREEE (reference sequence). The CDR3 loop reads CATLRRASGSYEHFF. In DNA, the CDR3 is TGTGCCACCTTACGCCGGGCTAGCGGGAGTTATGAGCATTTCTTC.

This clonotype was detected a few times. The V gene is TRBV20-1, the J gene TRBJ2-7; D is unresolved. CDR3 length: 10 amino acids. The V gene's germline CDR1 is DFQATT and CDR2 SNEGSKA (reference sequence). Trimming removed 3 bases at V and 6 bases at J, with 6 bases between. The CDR3 bases are TGCAGTGCTAGTGGAGCCGAGCAGTACTTC. Encoded protein: CSASGAEQYF.

This clonotype has a single count. It may be a read error: a sequence one base away is much more abundant. In DNA form, the CDR3 reads TGCAGCGCGAGGGGACTGCCACCCTACGAGCAGTACTTC. Amino acid sequence: CSARGLPPYEQYF. This chain links TRBV29-1 with TRBJ2-7; a weak D match, TRBD2 (6 bases). There are 13 residues in the CDR3. The V gene lost 7 bases and the J gene lost 2 bases, with 15 bases spanning the gap. Germline V CDR1 and CDR2: SQVTM, ANQGSEA.

This rearrangement joins TRBV7-3 to TRBJ2-2; TRBD2 agrees at 9 bases. This CDR3 region has 20 residues. Germline V lookup: CDR1 SGHTA, CDR2 FQGTGA. V was clipped by 1 base and J by 2 bases; unmatched bases: 14. Here the CDR3 reads CASSLNPALAGSTNTGELFF. CDR3 bases: TGTGCCAGCAGCTTAAACCCGGCGCTAGCGGGGTCCACTAACACCGGGGAGCTGTTTTTT.